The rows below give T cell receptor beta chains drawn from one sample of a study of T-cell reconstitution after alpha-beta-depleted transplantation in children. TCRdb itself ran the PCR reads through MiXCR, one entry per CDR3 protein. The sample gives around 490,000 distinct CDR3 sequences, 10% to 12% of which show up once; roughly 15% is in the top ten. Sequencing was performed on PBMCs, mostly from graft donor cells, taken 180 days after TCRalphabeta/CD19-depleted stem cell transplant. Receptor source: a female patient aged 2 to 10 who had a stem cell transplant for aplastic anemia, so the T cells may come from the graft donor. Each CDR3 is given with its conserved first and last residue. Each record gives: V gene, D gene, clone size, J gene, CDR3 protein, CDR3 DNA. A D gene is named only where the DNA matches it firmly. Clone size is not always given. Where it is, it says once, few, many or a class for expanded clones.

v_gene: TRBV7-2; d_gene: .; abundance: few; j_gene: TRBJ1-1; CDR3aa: CASSPRTRTTRGAFF; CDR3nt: TGTGCCAGCAGCCCTCGGACACGCACTACTAGGGGAGCTTTCTTT
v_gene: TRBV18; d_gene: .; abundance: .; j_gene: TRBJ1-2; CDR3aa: CASSYANGNYGYTF; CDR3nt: TGTGCCAGCTCTTATGCGAACGGGAACTATGGCTACACCTTC
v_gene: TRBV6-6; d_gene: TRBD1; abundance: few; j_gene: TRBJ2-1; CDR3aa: CASSRGQGVRNEQFF; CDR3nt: TGTGCCAGCAGCCGTGGACAGGGGGTGAGAAATGAGCAGTTCTTC
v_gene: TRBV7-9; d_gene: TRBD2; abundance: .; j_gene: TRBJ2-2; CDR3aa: CASSFRLAGGSGGELFF; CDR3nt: TGTGCCAGCAGCTTTCGACTAGCGGGAGGCTCCGGCGGGGAGCTGTTTTTT
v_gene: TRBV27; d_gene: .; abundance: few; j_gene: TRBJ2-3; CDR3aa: CASSSPGGTDTQYF; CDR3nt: TGTGCCAGCAGTTCCCCCGGTGGCACAGATACGCAGTATTTT
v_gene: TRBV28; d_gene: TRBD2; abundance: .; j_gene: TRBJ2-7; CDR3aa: CASSLERLAGDEQYF; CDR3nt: TGTGCCAGCAGTTTAGAAAGACTAGCGGGAGACGAGCAGTACTTC
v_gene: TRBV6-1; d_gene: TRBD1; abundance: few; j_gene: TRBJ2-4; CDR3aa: CASSPGGTGGDKNIQYF; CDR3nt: TGTGCCAGCAGCCCGGGGGGGACAGGGGGAGACAAAAACATTCAGTACTTC
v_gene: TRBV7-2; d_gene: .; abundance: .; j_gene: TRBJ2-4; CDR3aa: CASSLSVENIQYF; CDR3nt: TGTGCCAGCAGCTTATCGGTGGAAAACATTCAGTACTTC
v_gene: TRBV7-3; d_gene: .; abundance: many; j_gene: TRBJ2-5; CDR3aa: CASSLAGASQETQYF; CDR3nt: TGTGCCAGCAGCTTGGCGGGGGCTTCCCAAGAGACCCAGTACTTC
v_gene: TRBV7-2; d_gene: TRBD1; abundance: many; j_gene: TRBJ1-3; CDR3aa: CASSFTGTGGGNTIYF; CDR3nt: TGTGCCAGCAGCTTCACCGGGACAGGGGGTGGAAACACCATATATTTT
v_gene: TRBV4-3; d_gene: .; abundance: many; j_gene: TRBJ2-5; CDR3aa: CASSQTGRGAETQYF; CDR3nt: TGCGCCAGCAGCCAAACGGGACGAGGGGCAGAGACCCAGTACTTC
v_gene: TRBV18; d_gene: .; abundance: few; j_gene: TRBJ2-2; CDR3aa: CASSPSSVGELFF; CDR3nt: TGTGCCAGCTCACCTTCCAGTGTCGGGGAGCTGTTTTTT
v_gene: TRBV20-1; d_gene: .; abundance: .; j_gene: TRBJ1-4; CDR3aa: CSAIDNPGEKLFF; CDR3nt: TGCAGTGCTATCGACAACCCCGGGGAAAAACTGTTTTTT
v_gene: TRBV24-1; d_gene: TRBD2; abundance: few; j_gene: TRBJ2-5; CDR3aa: CATSDPAGGGETQYF; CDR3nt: TGTGCCACCAGTGATCCAGCGGGAGGAGGGGAGACCCAGTACTTC
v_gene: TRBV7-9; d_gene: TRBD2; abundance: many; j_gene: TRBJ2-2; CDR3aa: CASSSGLENTGELFF; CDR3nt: TGTGCCAGCAGCTCCGGACTAGAGAACACCGGGGAGCTGTTTTTT
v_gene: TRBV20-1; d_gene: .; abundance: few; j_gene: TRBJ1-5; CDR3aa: CSASYPSPGNQPQHF; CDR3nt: TGCAGTGCTAGTTACCCTTCCCCAGGCAATCAGCCCCAGCATTTT
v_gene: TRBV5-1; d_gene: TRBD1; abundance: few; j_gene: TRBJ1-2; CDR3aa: CASSTGQGINYGYTF; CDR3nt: TGCGCCAGCAGCACCGGACAGGGGATTAACTATGGCTACACCTTC
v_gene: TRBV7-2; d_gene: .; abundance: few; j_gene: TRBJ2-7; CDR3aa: CASSLGPGNEQYF; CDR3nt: TGTGCCAGCAGCTTAGGCCCGGGGAACGAGCAGTACTTC
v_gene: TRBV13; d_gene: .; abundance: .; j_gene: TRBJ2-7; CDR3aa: CASSLSLDFLSYEQYF; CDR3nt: TGTGCCAGCAGCTTAAGCCTCGACTTCCTCTCCTACGAGCAGTACTTC
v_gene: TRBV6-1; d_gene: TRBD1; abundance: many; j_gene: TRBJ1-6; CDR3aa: CASSPQGANSPLHF; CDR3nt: TGTGCCAGCAGCCCTCAGGGGGCCAATTCACCCCTCCACTTT
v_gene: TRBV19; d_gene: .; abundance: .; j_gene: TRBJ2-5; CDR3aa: CASSSLRGQPETQYF; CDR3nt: TGTGCCAGTAGTTCGCTCCGGGGGCAGCCAGAGACCCAGTACTTC
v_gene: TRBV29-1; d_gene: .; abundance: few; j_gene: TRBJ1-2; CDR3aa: CSVGGYTF; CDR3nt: TGCAGCGTTGGGGGCTACACCTTC
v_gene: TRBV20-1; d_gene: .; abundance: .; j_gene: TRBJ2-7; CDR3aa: CSARDPELGLQILTYEQYF; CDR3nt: TGCAGTGCTAGAGACCCTGAGCTAGGTTTACAAATACTTACCTACGAGCAGTACTTC
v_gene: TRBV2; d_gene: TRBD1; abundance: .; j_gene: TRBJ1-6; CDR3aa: CASSARGQGHNSPLHF; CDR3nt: TGTGCCAGCAGTGCGAGGGGACAGGGGCACAATTCACCCCTCCACTTT
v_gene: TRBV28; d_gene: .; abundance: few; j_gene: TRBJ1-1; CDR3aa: CASSLIYTEAFF; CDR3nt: TGTGCCAGCAGTTTAATCTACACTGAAGCTTTCTTT
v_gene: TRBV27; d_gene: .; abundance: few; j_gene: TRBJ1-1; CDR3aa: CASSLRVRGWTEAFF; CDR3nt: TGTGCCAGCAGTTTACGGGTCAGAGGGTGGACTGAAGCTTTCTTT
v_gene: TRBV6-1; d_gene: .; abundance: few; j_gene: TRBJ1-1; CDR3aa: CASRARGYMSTEAFF; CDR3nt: TGTGCCAGCAGGGCGAGGGGATACATGAGCACTGAAGCTTTCTTT
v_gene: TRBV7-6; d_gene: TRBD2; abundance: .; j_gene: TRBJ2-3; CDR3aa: CASSLALLPAGATDTQYF; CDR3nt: TGTGCCAGCAGCTTAGCGCTCCTGCCAGCGGGAGCCACAGATACGCAGTATTTT
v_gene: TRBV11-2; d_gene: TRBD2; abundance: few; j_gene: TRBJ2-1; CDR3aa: CASSLETSGRIEQFF; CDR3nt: TGTGCCAGCAGCTTAGAGACTAGCGGGAGGATTGAGCAGTTCTTC
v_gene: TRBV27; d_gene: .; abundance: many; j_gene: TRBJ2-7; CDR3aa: CASSLFGGRYEQYF; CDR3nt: TGTGCCAGCAGTTTATTCGGCGGACGCTACGAGCAGTACTTC
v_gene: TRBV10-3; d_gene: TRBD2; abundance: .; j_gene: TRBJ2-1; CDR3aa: CAISEPGLAGNREQFF; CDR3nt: TGTGCCATCAGTGAACCGGGACTAGCGGGGAACAGAGAGCAGTTCTTC
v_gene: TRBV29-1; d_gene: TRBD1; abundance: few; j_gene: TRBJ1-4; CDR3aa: CSANIGTAIRGEKLFF; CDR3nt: TGCAGCGCTAATATCGGGACAGCCATCCGAGGTGAAAAACTGTTTTTT
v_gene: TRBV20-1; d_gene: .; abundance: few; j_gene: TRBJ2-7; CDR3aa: CSARLTRDPHFHYEQYF; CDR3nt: TGCAGTGCTAGGCTGACGAGGGACCCACACTTTCACTACGAGCAGTACTTC
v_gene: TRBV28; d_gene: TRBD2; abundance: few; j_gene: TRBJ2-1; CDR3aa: CASSSLMGGMEKQFF; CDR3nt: TGTGCCAGCAGTTCGCTAATGGGGGGGATGGAAAAGCAGTTCTTC
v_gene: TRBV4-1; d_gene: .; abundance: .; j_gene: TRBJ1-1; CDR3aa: CASSPAWGGTSLNTEAFF; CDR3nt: TGCGCCAGCAGCCCGGCCTGGGGGGGGACCAGTCTGAACACTGAAGCTTTCTTT
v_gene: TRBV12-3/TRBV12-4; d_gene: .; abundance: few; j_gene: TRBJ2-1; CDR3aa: CASSRRAGQFF; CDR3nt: TGTGCCAGCAGCCGAAGGGCAGGGCAGTTCTTC
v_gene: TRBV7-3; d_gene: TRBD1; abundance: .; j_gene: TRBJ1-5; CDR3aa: CASSLWPGQAGLQPQHF; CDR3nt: TGTGCCAGCAGCTTATGGCCCGGACAGGCTGGTTTACAGCCCCAGCATTTT
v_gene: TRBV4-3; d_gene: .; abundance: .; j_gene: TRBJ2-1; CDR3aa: CASSQERGFYNEQFF; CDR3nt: TGCGCCAGCAGCCAAGAGCGGGGCTTCTACAATGAGCAGTTCTTC
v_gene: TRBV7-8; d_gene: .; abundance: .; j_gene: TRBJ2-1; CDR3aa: CASQNGAYYNEQFF; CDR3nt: TGTGCCAGCCAGAACGGAGCCTACTACAATGAGCAGTTCTTC
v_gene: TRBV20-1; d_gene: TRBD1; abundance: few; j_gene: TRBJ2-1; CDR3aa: CSARRQGTYNEQFF; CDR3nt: TGCAGTGCTAGGAGACAGGGTACCTACAATGAGCAGTTCTTC
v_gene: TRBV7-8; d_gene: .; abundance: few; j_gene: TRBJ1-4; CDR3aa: CASSLSVMSEKLFF; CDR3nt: TGTGCCAGCAGCTTGTCTGTGATGAGTGAAAAACTGTTTTTT
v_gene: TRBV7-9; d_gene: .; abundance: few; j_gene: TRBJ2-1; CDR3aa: CASSLEGTFYNEQFF; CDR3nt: TGTGCCAGCAGCTTAGAGGGGACTTTCTACAATGAGCAGTTCTTC
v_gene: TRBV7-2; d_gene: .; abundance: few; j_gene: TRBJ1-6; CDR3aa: CASSYKGGHNSPLHF; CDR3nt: TGTGCCAGCAGTTATAAGGGAGGTCATAATTCACCCCTCCACTTT
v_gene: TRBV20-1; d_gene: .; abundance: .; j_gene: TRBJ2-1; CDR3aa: CSARVFGGILYNEQFF; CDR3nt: TGCAGTGCTAGAGTCTTCGGCGGGATCCTCTACAATGAGCAGTTCTTC
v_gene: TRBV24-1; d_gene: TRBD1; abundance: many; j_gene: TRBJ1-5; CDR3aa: CATSDGGTGSSNQPQHF; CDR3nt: TGTGCCACCAGTGATGGGGGGACAGGGAGTAGCAATCAGCCCCAGCATTTT
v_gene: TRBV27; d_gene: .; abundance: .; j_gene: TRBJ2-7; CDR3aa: CASSGWDEQYF; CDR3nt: TGTGCCAGCTCGGGTTGGGACGAGCAGTACTTC
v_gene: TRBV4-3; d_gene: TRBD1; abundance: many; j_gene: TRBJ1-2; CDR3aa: CASSQADRGNGYTF; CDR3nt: TGCGCCAGCAGCCAAGCGGACAGGGGGAATGGCTACACCTTC
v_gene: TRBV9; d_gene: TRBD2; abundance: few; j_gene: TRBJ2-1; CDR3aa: CASSVEAGRSYEQFF; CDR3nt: TGTGCCAGCAGCGTAGAAGCGGGACGGTCATACGAGCAGTTCTTC
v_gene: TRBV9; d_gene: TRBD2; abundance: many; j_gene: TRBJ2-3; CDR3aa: CASSVRGLAPSTDTQYF; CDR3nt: TGTGCCAGCAGCGTAAGGGGACTAGCCCCAAGCACAGATACGCAGTATTTT
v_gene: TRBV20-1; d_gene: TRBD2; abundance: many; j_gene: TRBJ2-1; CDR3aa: CSAHLGLAAQFF; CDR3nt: TGCAGTGCTCACCTGGGGCTAGCGGCGCAGTTCTTC
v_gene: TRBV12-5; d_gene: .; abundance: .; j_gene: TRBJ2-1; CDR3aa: CASGLVQREQFF; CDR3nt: TGTGCTAGTGGTTTGGTACAAAGGGAGCAGTTCTTC
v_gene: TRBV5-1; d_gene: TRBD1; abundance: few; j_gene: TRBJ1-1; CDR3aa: CASSSDRGFNTEAFF; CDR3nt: TGCGCCAGCAGCTCCGACAGGGGCTTTAACACTGAAGCTTTCTTT
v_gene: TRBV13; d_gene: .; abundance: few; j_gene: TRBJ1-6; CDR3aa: CASSTTGNHSPLHF; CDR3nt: TGTGCCAGCAGCACCACAGGGAATCATTCACCCCTCCACTTT
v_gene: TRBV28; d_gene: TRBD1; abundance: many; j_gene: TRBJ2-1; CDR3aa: CASSLSGGAANEQFF; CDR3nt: TGTGCCAGCAGTTTATCAGGGGGCGCTGCCAATGAGCAGTTCTTC
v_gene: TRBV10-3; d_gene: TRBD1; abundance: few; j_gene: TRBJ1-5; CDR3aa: CAISEPGTGHQPQHF; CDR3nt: TGTGCCATCAGTGAGCCCGGGACAGGACATCAGCCCCAGCATTTT
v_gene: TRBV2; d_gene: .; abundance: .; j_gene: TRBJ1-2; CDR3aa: CASNGGNYGYTF; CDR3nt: TGTGCCAGCAACGGGGGGAACTATGGCTACACCTTC
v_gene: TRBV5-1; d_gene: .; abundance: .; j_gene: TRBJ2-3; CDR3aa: CASTAGRTDTQYF; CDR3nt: TGCGCCAGCACCGCAGGCCGCACAGATACGCAGTATTTT
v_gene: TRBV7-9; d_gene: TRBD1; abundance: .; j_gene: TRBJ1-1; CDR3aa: CASSSRTGGHTEAFF; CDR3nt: TGTGCCAGCAGCTCTAGGACAGGGGGCCACACTGAAGCTTTCTTT
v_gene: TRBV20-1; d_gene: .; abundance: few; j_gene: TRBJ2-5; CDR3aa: CSARDRQLAGETQYF; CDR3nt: TGCAGTGCTAGAGATCGGCAGCTAGCAGGAGAGACCCAGTACTTC